This T cell receptor (beta chain) comes out of a study of response to subunit inactivated influenza vaccine. Whole-study findings and limits: Each seasonal influenza vaccination recruits few new T cells, the authors suggested.

Remarks on this clonotype: Its antigen is as yet unknown.

From the RT-PCR reads, TCRdb called clonotypes with MiXCR, one entry per CDR3 protein. The sample has approximately 500,000 distinct CDR3 sequences; about 14% are singletons. Germline assignment: CDR1 SNHLY and CDR2 FYNNEI. V was pared by 5 bases and J by 3 bases, with 17 bases between. The CDR3 runs 16 residues. This clonotype was obtained from a man between 50 and 59 years old who received an inactivated influenza vaccine. The chain is built from TRBV2 and TRBJ1-5; perhaps TRBD1 as D (6 bases). The sample here was PBMCs from blood, taken roughly 12 days after vaccination. The CDR3 DNA reads TGTGCCAGCAGTACATCCGGGACATATAACAATCAGCCCCAGCATTTT. Protein: CASSTSGTYNNQPQHF.